The 20 T cell receptor beta chains in this list originate from one sample, sequenced in a study of long-term antiretroviral therapy in people with HIV. Researchers report immunoSEQ v3.0 was run at survey level. TCRdb's copy holds only in-frame clones and misses some; the assay was immunoSEQ multiplex PCR. The repertoire holds some 24,000 clones, approximately 80% seen once, with approximately 16% in the top ten. The sample in question was unsorted PBMCs, obtained at the start of antiretroviral therapy, before treatment. These receptors were taken from a woman between 18 and 29 years old with HIV.

This rearrangement joins TRBV19 to TRBJ1-1; TRBD1 might be the D (6 bases). V was cut by 4 bases and J by 6 bases, with 9 bases left in between. CDR3 length: 12 residues. Germline V gene sequence: CDR1 LNHDA, CDR2 SQIVND (reference sequence). The CDR3 DNA sequence: TGTGCCAGTAGTACACAGGGTCCTGAAGCTTTCTTT. Amino acids: CASSTQGPEAFF.

The chain combines TRBV4-1 with TRBJ2-5; D perhaps matches TRBD2 (6 bases). The CDR3 has 17 residues. Germline V gene sequence: CDR1 MGHRA, CDR2 YSYEKL. Trimming left V 0 bases short and J 1 base short, with 15 bases between. In nucleotides, the CDR3 is TGCGCCAGCAGCCAAGATCTCGAGGCCGGGGGCCAAGAGACCCAGTACTTC. Protein product: CASSQDLEAGGQETQYF.

The gene calls are TRBV29-1 and TRBJ2-7; D is perhaps TRBD2 (5 bases). The germline CDR1 and CDR2 sequences are SQVTM and ANQGSEA. Trimming removed 4 bases at V and 6 bases at J, with 16 bases between. There are 13 residues in the CDR3. The CDR3 DNA follows: TGCAGCGTTGTGGGAGACTATCGAGGCGAGCAGTACTTC. This translates into CSVVGDYRGEQYF.

The rearrangement joins TRBV20-1 to TRBJ1-1; 7 positions agree with TRBD1. This CDR3 contains 11 residues. Looked up from germline, CDR1 is DFQATT and CDR2 is SNEGSKA (reference sequence). V lost 4 bases to trimming and J lost 6 bases; unmatched junction nucleotides: 2. This CDR3 is CSAKGAAEAFF. The CDR3 bases are TGCAGTGCTAAGGGGGCAGCTGAAGCTTTCTTT.

The genes are TRBV29-1 and TRBJ2-2; TRBD2 is a possible D gene (7 bases). Germline V gene sequence: CDR1 SQVTM, CDR2 ANQGSEA. The V gene lost 4 bases and the J gene lost 6 bases, with 15 bases spanning the gap. This CDR3 spans 14 amino acids. The CDR3 protein is CSVGGGAWSGELFF. The CDR3 DNA sequence: TGCAGCGTTGGGGGGGGCGCTTGGTCCGGGGAGCTGTTTTTT.

The chain employs TRBV5-1 and TRBJ2-3, with D possibly TRBD2 on 6 matching bases. Looked up from germline, CDR1 is SGHRS and CDR2 is YFSETQ. The ends were cut back, 2 bases at V and 2 bases at J, with 9 bases in the middle. CDR3 length equals 14 residues. CDR3 protein: CASSFREITDTQYF. CDR3 in DNA: TGCGCCAGCAGCTTCCGGGAGATCACAGATACGCAGTATTTT.

This clone was picked up a small number of times. The V gene is TRBV7-9, the J gene TRBJ1-2; 7 nucleotides align to TRBD1. CDR1 is SEHNR, CDR2 FQNEAQ, per germline (reference sequence). CDR3 length equals 15 residues. V dropped 6 bases and J dropped 0; count of bases not matched to a gene: 7. CDR3 protein: CASSPTGWPNYGYTF. As DNA, the CDR3 is TGTGCCAGCAGTCCGACAGGGTGGCCTAACTATGGCTACACCTTC.

The chain combines TRBV9 with TRBJ1-4, with 8 nucleotides matching TRBD1. V dropped 2 bases and J dropped 7; count of bases not matched to a gene: 1. Germline-derived CDR1 and CDR2 are SGDLS and YYNGEE. This CDR3 comprises 13 residues. CDR3 nucleotide sequence: TGTGCCAGCAGCGTCGACAGGGGTGAAAAACTGTTTTTT. Its translation is CASSVDRGEKLFF.

The chain recombines TRBV10-3 with TRBJ2-7; 8 bases align to TRBD1. The CDR3 extends over 14 amino acids. CDR1 and CDR2 (germline): ENHRY, SYGVKD. The ends lost 10 bases at V and 0 bases at J; junction bases unmatched: 8. The CDR3 spells CATAGTGLSYEQYF. The DNA of the CDR3 is TGTGCCACAGCTGGGACAGGTCTCTCCTACGAGCAGTACTTC.

This chain joins TRBV4-3 and TRBJ2-2, with TRBD2 matching 14 bases. In germline, CDR1 is LGHNA, CDR2 YSLEER. CDR3 length equals 17 residues. Trimming at V came to 6 bases and at J to 2 bases, leaving 5 bases not matched to a gene. Here the CDR3 reads CASRGLAGDTNTGELFF. CDR3 DNA sequence: TGCGCCAGCAGGGGACTAGCGGGGGATACCAACACCGGGGAGCTGTTTTTT.

This clone was seen more than once but under ten times. The CDR3 nucleotides read TGTGCCAGCAGACCGGGACACACCTCTATCCAGCCCCAGCATTTT. Protein product: CASRPGHTSIQPQHF. This chain links TRBV28 with TRBJ1-5; tentative D call: TRBD1 (6 bases). The germline V gene encodes CDR1 MDHEN and CDR2 SYDVKM. Between the trimmed V and J ends, which lost 6 bases and 7 bases, there was a span of 19 bases. The CDR3 length is 15 residues.

The V call is TRBV2, the J call TRBJ1-5; D is possibly TRBD1 (5 bases). Germline CDR1 is SNHLY and CDR2 is FYNNEI. With 7 bases removed from V and 0 bases from J, the gap between germline ends came to 7 bases. CDR3 length: 13 amino acids. Written as DNA, the CDR3 is TGTGCCAGCATGGGGGATAGCAATCAGCCCCAGCATTTT. This encodes CASMGDSNQPQHF.

The V call is TRBV5-1, the J call TRBJ1-4; D is possibly TRBD1 (5 bases). This CDR3 comprises 15 residues. The V gene's germline CDR1 is SGHRS and CDR2 YFSETQ. V dropped 4 bases and J dropped 7 bases, with 17 bases sitting between them. The DNA of the CDR3 is TGCGCCAGCAGCCCAGAGACAGCCCGGCGTGAAAAACTGTTTTTT. This encodes CASSPETARREKLFF. Variable domain in full (rest from reference TRBV5-1 and TRBJ1-4): KAGVTQTPRYLIKTRGQQVTLSCSPISGHRSVSWYQQTPGQGLQFLFEYFSETQRNKGNFPGRFSGRQFSNSRSEMNVSTLELGDSALYLCASSPETARREKLFFGSGTQLSVL.

This clone has only one observation. CDR3 DNA sequence: TGTGCCAGCAGTGAGACTAGCGGGAGTGAGACCCAGTACTTC. Protein sequence: CASSETSGSETQYF. The V gene is TRBV2, the J gene TRBJ2-5; 12 bases map to TRBD2. The V gene's germline CDR1 is SNHLY and CDR2 FYNNEI. The CDR3 is made up of 14 amino acids. Trimming removed 3 bases from V and 5 bases from J; junction bases left unmatched: 1.

This clone appeared a few times. The chain employs TRBV7-2 and TRBJ1-5; D unclear. Germline-derived CDR1 and CDR2 are SGHTA and FQGNSA. The CDR3 is made up of 14 amino acids. Between the trimmed V and J ends, which lost 1 base and 3 bases, there was a span of 7 bases. The CDR3 DNA sequence: TGTGCCAGCAGCTTAGGACTGGACAATCAGCCCCAGCATTTT. This codes for CASSLGLDNQPQHF.

The chain is built from TRBV5-4 and TRBJ1-2; 7 bases match TRBD1. CDR1 and CDR2 from the germline V gene are SGHNT and YYREEE (reference sequence). The CDR3 contains 18 residues. V dropped 4 bases and J dropped 8; count of bases not matched to a gene: 23. The DNA of the CDR3 is TGTGCCAGCAGCCACCGAGGAGGTCCGACAGGGTCAGGAGGAGGCTACACCTTC. Translation gives CASSHRGGPTGSGGGYTF.

The chain is built from TRBV4-3 and TRBJ1-2, with D possibly TRBD1 on 5 matching bases. This CDR3 is built from 14 residues. Per the germline V gene, CDR1 is LGHNA and CDR2 is YSLEER. The germline V and J ends were trimmed by 2 bases and 4 bases, with 11 bases remaining between them. CDR3 sequence: CASSQIAGGYGYTF. CDR3 DNA: TGCGCCAGCAGCCAAATAGCGGGGGGCTATGGCTACACCTTC.

This clone was found once. The V gene is TRBV18, the J gene TRBJ2-2, with TRBD1 as a possible D gene (5 bases). Trimming shortened V by 3 bases and J by 1 base, and 6 bases separated the two germline ends. CDR1 and CDR2 (germline): KGHSH, LQKENI. CDR3 length: 14 residues. The DNA for the CDR3 is TGTGCCAGCTCACCCAGGGAGAACACCGGGGAGCTGTTTTTT. This translates into CASSPRENTGELFF.

The chain carries TRBV27 and TRBJ1-2, with D possibly being TRBD1 (6 bases). Between the trimmed V and J ends, which lost 6 bases and 5 bases, there was a span of 13 bases. This CDR3 has 13 amino acids. Germline V gene sequence: CDR1 MNHEY, CDR2 SMNVEV (reference sequence). CDR3 bases: TGTGCCAGCAGACAACAGGGACCTTATGGCTACACCTTC. Translating it yields CASRQQGPYGYTF.

The chain joins TRBV27 to TRBJ2-7; D uncertain. Germline V gene sequence: CDR1 MNHEY, CDR2 SMNVEV (reference sequence). The CDR3 spans 14 residues. Trimming cost V 6 bases and J 4 bases, with 16 bases left between them. CDR3 region: CASRISPLNYEQYF. The DNA for the CDR3 is TGTGCCAGCAGAATCTCACCCCTAAATTACGAGCAGTACTTC.